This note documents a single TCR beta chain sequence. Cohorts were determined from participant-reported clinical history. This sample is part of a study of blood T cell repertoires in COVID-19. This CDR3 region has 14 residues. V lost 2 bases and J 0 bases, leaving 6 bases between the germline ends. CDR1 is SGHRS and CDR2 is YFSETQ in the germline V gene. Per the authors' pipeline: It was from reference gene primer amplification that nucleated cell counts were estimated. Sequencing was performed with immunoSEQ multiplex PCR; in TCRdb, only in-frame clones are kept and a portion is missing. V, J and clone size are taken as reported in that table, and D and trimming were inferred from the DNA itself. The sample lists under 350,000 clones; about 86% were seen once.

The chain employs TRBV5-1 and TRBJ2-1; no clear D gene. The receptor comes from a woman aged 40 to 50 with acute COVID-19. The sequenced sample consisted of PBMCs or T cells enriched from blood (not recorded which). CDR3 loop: CASSFSSSYNEQFF. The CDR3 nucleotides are TGCGCCAGCAGCTTTTCTTCCTCCTACAATGAGCAGTTCTTC.